The clone carrying this T cell receptor beta chain was found once. The CDR3 loop spans 18 amino acids. V gave up 7 bases and J gave up 2 bases; unmatched junction bases: 10. Germline lookup yields CDR1 LNHDA and CDR2 SQIVND (reference sequence). The data originate from a study of shared clonotypes between healthy human individuals. Using immunoSEQ multiplex PCR, the repertoire was profiled, and TCRdb retains in-frame clones only, with some absent. The repertoire has under 1,100,000 clones, 70% to 80% of them found once; the top ten carry roughly 0.55%. The chain joins TRBV19 to TRBJ2-6, with 11 bases matching TRBD2. The TCR was taken from a man younger than 30 in good health. Some clones in this sample may be carry-over from other donors' samples. The sample consisted of memory CD4+ T cells from PBMCs. The subset was: CD45RA-negative fraction. The CDR3 is CASTTLTSGRAGANVLTF. CDR3 bases: TGTGCCAGTACCACCCTTACTAGCGGGAGAGCTGGGGCCAACGTCCTGACTTTC.